The clone carrying this T cell receptor beta chain was seen a few times. CDR3 size: 13 residues. V was pared by 1 base and J by 5 bases, with 9 bases between. Germline V CDR1 and CDR2: SGHDT, YYEEEE. TCRdb keeps only in-frame clones here, not all; method: immunoSEQ multiplex PCR. Altogether more than 65,000 clones are present, about 80% being singletons, with the ten largest covering over 2%. This record belongs to a study of OX40 agonist ivuxolimab in advanced cancers. Study in general: The patients' treatment was ivuxolimab, an agonistic anti-OX40 (CD134) antibody. Recorded diagnoses for dose-escalation patients were hepatocellular carcinoma, melanoma, renal cell or head and neck cancer. Therapy given before enrollment (anti-PD-1, anti-PD-L1 or anti-CTLA-4) was allowed, and 35% to 45% had some. There were three patients with partial responses, one having hepatocellular carcinoma and two cutaneous melanoma.

The clonotype was recovered from an adult with an advanced solid tumor such as melanoma, head and neck, liver or kidney cancer. The sequences come from CD4+ or CD8+ T cells sorted from blood, collected in a trial of the OX40 agonist ivuxolimab. The chain has TRBV5-6 and TRBJ1-2, with D unclear. CDR3 bases: TGTGCCAGCAGCTTGAGGTCAGGTTATGGCTACACCTTC. Its protein product is CASSLRSGYGYTF.